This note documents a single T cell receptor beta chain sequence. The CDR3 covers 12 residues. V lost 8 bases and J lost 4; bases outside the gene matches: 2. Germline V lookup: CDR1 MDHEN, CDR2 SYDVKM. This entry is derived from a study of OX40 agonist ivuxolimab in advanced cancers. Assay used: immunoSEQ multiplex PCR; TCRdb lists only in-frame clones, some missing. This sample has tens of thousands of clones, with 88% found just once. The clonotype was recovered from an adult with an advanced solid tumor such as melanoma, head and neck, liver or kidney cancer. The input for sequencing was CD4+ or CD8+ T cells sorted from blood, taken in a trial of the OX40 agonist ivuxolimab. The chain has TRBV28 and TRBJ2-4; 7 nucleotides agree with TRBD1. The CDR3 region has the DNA TGTGCCAGCCTGGGACAGAAAAACATTCAGTACTTC. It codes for CASLGQKNIQYF. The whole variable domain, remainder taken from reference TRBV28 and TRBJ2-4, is DVKVTQSSRYLVKRTGEKVFLECVQDMDHENMFWYRQDPGLGLRLIYFSYDVKMKEKGDIPEGYSVSREKKERFSLILESASTNQTSMYLCASLGQKNIQYFGAGTRLSVL.